What follows are 19 T cell receptor beta chains derived from one specimen sequenced in a study of shared clonotypes between healthy human individuals. Clones were read by immunoSEQ multiplex PCR, and TCRdb kept only the in-frame ones, dropping some. The table has over a million clones, around 74% seen once; the top ten hold approximately 1.5%. Sequences were obtained from memory CD4+ T cells sorted from blood. Subset specified: CD45RA-negative fraction. The origin of the receptors is a man aged 18 to 30 in good health.

This chain uses TRBV19 with TRBJ2-2, with D possibly TRBD2 on 7 matching bases. The CDR3 contains 15 residues. CDR1 and CDR2 from the germline V gene are LNHDA and SQIVND (reference sequence). Trimming cost V 1 base and J 4 bases, with 10 bases left between them. CDR3 nucleotide sequence: TGTGCCAGTAGTATAGGCGGGGGCCTCACCGGGGAGCTGTTTTTT. The encoded protein is CASSIGGGLTGELFF.

The genes are TRBV6-6 and TRBJ1-3; a weak D match, TRBD1 (5 bases). This CDR3 is built from 14 residues. V dropped 6 bases and J dropped 4 bases, with 13 bases sitting between them. Looked up from germline, CDR1 is MNHNY and CDR2 is SVGAGI (reference sequence). DNA for the CDR3: TGTGCCAGCAGGCCCCAGGGCTCAGGAAACACCATATATTTT. It yields the protein CASRPQGSGNTIYF.

The rearrangement joins TRBV7-8 to TRBJ2-3; D remains unclear. The V gene lost 1 base and the J gene lost 2 bases, with 7 bases spanning the gap. Germline V gene sequence: CDR1 SGHVS, CDR2 FQNEAQ. The CDR3 is made up of 14 amino acids. The CDR3 bases are TGTGCCAGCAGCTTAGAAAGGGTCACAGATACGCAGTATTTT. Its protein is CASSLERVTDTQYF.

In this sample, this clone turned up once. The chain is built from TRBV5-1 and TRBJ1-4; 7 bases fit TRBD1. The junction had 4 bases not matched to a gene; V was cut back by 5 bases and J by 6 bases. Germline CDR1 is SGHRS and CDR2 is YFSETQ. CDR3 size: 13 residues. The CDR3 here is CASRGTADEKLFF. CDR3 DNA: TGCGCCAGCAGGGGGACAGCGGATGAAAAACTGTTTTTT.

The genes are TRBV28 and TRBJ1-6; no clear D. The CDR3 extends over 12 amino acids. Germline CDR1 and CDR2: MDHEN and SYDVKM. Trimming cost V 5 bases and J 6 bases, with 5 bases left between them. Here the CDR3 DNA reads TGTGCCAGCAGTCCACCTAATTCACCCCTCCACTTT. Amino acids: CASSPPNSPLHF.

This clone was detected a few times. This sequence joins TRBV6-5 and TRBJ2-1; 13 positions match TRBD2. The CDR3 runs to 15 residues. Germline CDR1 MNHEY, CDR2 SVGAGI. Trimming removed 7 bases from V and 6 bases from J; junction bases left unmatched: 6. Written as DNA, the CDR3 is TGTGCCAGCAATTCGGGACTAGCGGGATTCAATGAGCAGTTCTTC. It codes for CASNSGLAGFNEQFF.

The V and J genes are TRBV4-3 and TRBJ2-6; D possibly corresponds to TRBD1 (6 bases). Germline CDR1 LGHNA, CDR2 YSLEER. Between the trimmed V and J ends, which lost 0 bases and 0 bases, there was a span of 12 bases. There are 18 residues in the CDR3. Here the CDR3 reads CASSQDLVGGSGANVLTF. DNA of the CDR3: TGCGCCAGCAGCCAAGATTTGGTAGGGGGCTCTGGGGCCAACGTCCTGACTTTC.

The chain combines TRBV7-2 with TRBJ2-7, with no clear D. CDR1 is SGHTA and CDR2 is FQGNSA in the germline V gene. The CDR3 length is 17 residues. Trimming took off 4 bases at V and 4 bases at J, with 23 bases between the two ends. The CDR3 bases are TGTGCCAGCAGCTCATGGGGAAGTACAGCCCCCGGGTACGAGCAGTACTTC. Its protein product is CASSSWGSTAPGYEQYF.

This clone was picked up one time. The chain has TRBV29-1 and TRBJ2-5; D may be TRBD2 (6 bases). Gene TRBJ2-7 matches the end of the DNA better, so the J call may be wrong. This CDR3 has 11 residues. Looked up from germline, CDR1 is SQVTM and CDR2 is ANQGSEA. The chain's CDR3 is CSGGVGGEQYF. The CDR3 bases are TGCAGCGGGGGGGTAGGCGGCGAGCAGTACTTC.

The rearrangement uses TRBV2 and TRBJ2-5; 10 bases fit TRBD2. Germline CDR1 and CDR2: SNHLY and FYNNEI. After removal of 4 bases from V and 5 bases from J, the junction contained 10 bases not matched to a gene. This CDR3 region has 16 residues. CDR3 nucleotide sequence: TGTGCCAGCAGTGGTAGAAGCGGGGGGGTATTGGAGACCCAGTACTTC. Translation: CASSGRSGGVLETQYF. The complete variable domain, with remaining parts taken from reference TRBV2 and TRBJ2-5, reads EPEVTQTPSHQVTQMGQEVILRCVPISNHLYFYWYRQILGQKVEFLVSFYNNEISEKSEIFDDQFSVERPDGSNFTLKIRSTKLEDSAMYFCASSGRSGGVLETQYFGPGTRLLVL.

The chain combines TRBV7-2 with TRBJ2-7, with D maybe TRBD2 (6 bases). Per germline, CDR1 SGHTA and CDR2 FQGNSA. The CDR3 length is 14 residues. V lost 8 bases and J lost 2, with 16 bases in between. The CDR3 nucleotides read TGTGCCAGCCTCGTAGGGGCGGGGCCCTACGAGCAGTACTTC. It yields the protein CASLVGAGPYEQYF.

This clone has a single count. The V call is TRBV6-1, the J call TRBJ2-1, with 9 bases fitting TRBD2. The junction had 13 bases not matched to a gene; V was cut back by 4 bases and J by 6 bases. This CDR3 spans 17 amino acids. Germline loops: CDR1 MNHNS, CDR2 SASEGT. CDR3 coding DNA: TGTGCCAGCAGTGGTGGTAGCGGGGGCCCCGGCCTCAATGAGCAGTTCTTC. Encoded protein: CASSGGSGGPGLNEQFF.

The chain links TRBV18 to TRBJ2-3, with TRBD2 identical over 7 bases. The CDR3 totals 15 residues. Germline V lookup: CDR1 KGHSH, CDR2 LQKENI. V lost 3 bases and J lost 6; bases outside the gene matches: 9. CDR3 nucleotide sequence: TGTGCCAGCTCACCGCTAGCGGCCGGGGGGGATACGCAGTATTTT. Its protein product is CASSPLAAGGDTQYF.

The chain combines TRBV7-8 with TRBJ2-7; 13 bases map to TRBD2. J gave up 0 bases and V 4 bases, and 3 bases lay outside the gene matches. CDR3 size: 16 residues. CDR1 SGHVS and CDR2 FQNEAQ come from the germline V gene. This CDR3 reads CASSSRLAGGSYEQYF. The CDR3 nucleotides read TGTGCCAGCAGCTCGAGACTAGCGGGGGGCTCCTACGAGCAGTACTTC.

The chain carries TRBV25-1 and TRBJ2-5; D is unclear. Germline CDR1 is MGHDK and CDR2 is SYGVNS. The CDR3 is 15 residues long. With 3 bases removed from V and 2 bases from J, the gap between germline ends came to 13 bases. CDR3 sequence (DNA): TGTGCCAGCAGTGATTGGTTAGGAGATCAAGAGACCCAGTACTTC. Amino acid sequence: CASSDWLGDQETQYF.

About this clone: An end of the junction does not agree with germline; a read error may underlie this. The genes are TRBV6-4 and TRBJ1-5; D gene unclear. The CDR3 loop spans 14 amino acids. CDR1 is MRHNA and CDR2 is SNTAGT in the germline V gene. The CDR3 reads CVSSEGAFHQPQHF. In DNA, the CDR3 is TGTGTCAGCAGTGAGGGAGCCTTCCATCAGCCCCAGCATTTT.

This chain uses TRBV10-3 with TRBJ1-3; 7 nucleotides align to TRBD1. The V gene's germline CDR1 is ENHRY and CDR2 SYGVKD. There are 17 residues in the CDR3. Trimming cost V 3 bases and J 3 bases; bases outside gene matches: 11. The CDR3: CAISDPQTGSLGNTIYF. Written as DNA, the CDR3 is TGTGCCATCAGTGATCCTCAGACAGGGTCCCTTGGAAACACCATATATTTT.

This clone was picked up one time. The chain links TRBV7-9 to TRBJ1-2, with D unresolved. This CDR3 is 15 amino acids long. V shed 4 bases and J shed 3 bases, with 15 bases lying between them. Germline V gene lookup returns CDR1 SEHNR and CDR2 FQNEAQ (reference sequence). CDR3 region: CASSSALRPDYGYTF. The CDR3 DNA follows: TGTGCCAGCAGCTCCGCGTTGAGGCCCGACTATGGCTACACCTTC.

The chain recombines TRBV6-6 with TRBJ1-2, with 10 bases identical to TRBD1. Germline V gene sequence: CDR1 MNHNY, CDR2 SVGAGI (reference sequence). The CDR3 is 14 amino acids. J gave up 4 bases and V 5 bases, and 4 bases lay outside the gene matches. The chain's CDR3 is CASSRTGGPYGYTF. CDR3 DNA: TGTGCCAGCAGTCGGACAGGGGGACCCTATGGCTACACCTTC.